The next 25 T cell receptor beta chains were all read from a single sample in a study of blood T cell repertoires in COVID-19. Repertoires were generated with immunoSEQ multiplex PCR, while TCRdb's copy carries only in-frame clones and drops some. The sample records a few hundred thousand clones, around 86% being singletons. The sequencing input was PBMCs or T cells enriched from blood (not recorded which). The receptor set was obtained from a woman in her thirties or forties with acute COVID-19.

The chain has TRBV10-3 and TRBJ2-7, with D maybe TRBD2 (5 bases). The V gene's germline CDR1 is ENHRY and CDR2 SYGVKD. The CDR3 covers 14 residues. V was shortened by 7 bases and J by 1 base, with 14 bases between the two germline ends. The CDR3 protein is CAITEGVGSYEQYF. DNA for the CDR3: TGTGCCATCACCGAGGGTGTAGGGTCCTACGAGCAGTACTTC.

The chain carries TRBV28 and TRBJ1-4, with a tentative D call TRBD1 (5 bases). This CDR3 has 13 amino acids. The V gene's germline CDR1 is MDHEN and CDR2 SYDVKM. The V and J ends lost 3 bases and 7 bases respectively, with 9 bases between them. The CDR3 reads CASSFPGLEKLFF. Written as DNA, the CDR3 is TGTGCCAGCAGTTTTCCGGGACTTGAAAAACTGTTTTTT.

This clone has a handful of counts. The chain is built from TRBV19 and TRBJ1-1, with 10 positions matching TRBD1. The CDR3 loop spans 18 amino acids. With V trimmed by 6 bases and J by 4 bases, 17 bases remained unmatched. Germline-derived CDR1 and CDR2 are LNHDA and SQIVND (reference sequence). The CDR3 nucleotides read TGTGCCAGTAGGAACTTCCCCGGGGGACAGGGGTTTGGCACTGAAGCTTTCTTT. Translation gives CASRNFPGGQGFGTEAFF.

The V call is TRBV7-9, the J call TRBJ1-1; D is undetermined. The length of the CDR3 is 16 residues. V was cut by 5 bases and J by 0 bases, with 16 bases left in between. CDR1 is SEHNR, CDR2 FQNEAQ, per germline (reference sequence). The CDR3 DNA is TGTGCCAGCAGCCCAAGGTCTGGGAGCGTGAACACTGAAGCTTTCTTT. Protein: CASSPRSGSVNTEAFF.

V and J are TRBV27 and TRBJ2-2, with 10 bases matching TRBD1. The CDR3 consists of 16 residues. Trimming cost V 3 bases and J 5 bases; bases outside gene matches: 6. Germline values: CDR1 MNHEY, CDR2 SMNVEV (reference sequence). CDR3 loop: CASSFPGQGKTGELFF. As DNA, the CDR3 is TGTGCCAGCAGTTTCCCGGGACAGGGGAAGACCGGGGAGCTGTTTTTT.

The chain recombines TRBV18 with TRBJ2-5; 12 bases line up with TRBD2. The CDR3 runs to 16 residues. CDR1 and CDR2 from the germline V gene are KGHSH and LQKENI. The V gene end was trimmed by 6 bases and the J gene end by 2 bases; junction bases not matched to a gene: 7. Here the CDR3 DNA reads TGTGCCAGCTCTCCATTTACTAGCGGGAGGCAAGAGACCCAGTACTTC. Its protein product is CASSPFTSGRQETQYF. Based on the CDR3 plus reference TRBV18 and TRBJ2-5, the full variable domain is NAGVMQNPRHLVRRRGQEARLRCSPMKGHSHVYWYRQLPEEGLKFMVYLQKENIIDESGMPKERFSAEFPKEGPSILRIQQVVRGDSAAYFCASSPFTSGRQETQYFGPGTRLLVL.

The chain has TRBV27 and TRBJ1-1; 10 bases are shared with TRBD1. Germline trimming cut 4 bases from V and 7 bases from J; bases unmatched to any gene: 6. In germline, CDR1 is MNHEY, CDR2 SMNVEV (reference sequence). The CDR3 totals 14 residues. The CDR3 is CASSWTGGSIEAFF. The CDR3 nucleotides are TGTGCCAGCAGTTGGACAGGGGGATCGATTGAAGCTTTCTTT.

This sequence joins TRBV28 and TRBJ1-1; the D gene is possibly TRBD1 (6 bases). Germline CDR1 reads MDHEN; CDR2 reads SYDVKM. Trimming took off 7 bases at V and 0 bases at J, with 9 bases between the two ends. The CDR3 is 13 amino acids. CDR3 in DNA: TGTGCCAGCAAGAACAGGGTGAACACTGAAGCTTTCTTT. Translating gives CASKNRVNTEAFF.

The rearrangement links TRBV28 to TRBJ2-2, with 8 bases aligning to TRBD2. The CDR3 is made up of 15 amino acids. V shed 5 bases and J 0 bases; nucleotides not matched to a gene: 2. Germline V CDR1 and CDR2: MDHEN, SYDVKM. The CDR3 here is CASSSSGTNTGELFF. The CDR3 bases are TGTGCCAGCAGTAGTAGCGGGACGAACACCGGGGAGCTGTTTTTT. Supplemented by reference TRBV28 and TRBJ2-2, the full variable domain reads DVKVTQSSRYLVKRTGEKVFLECVQDMDHENMFWYRQDPGLGLRLIYFSYDVKMKEKGDIPEGYSVSREKKERFSLILESASTNQTSMYLCASSSSGTNTGELFFGEGSRLTVL.

CDR3 nucleotides: TGTGCCAGCTCCCCAGACAGGGGAATCAATCAGCCCCAGCATTTT. This sequence encodes CASSPDRGINQPQHF. The J gene is TRBJ1-5, the V gene TRBV18; 8 nucleotides align to TRBD1. This CDR3 region has 15 residues. V gave up 6 bases and J gave up 3 bases; unmatched junction bases: 7. CDR1 is KGHSH, CDR2 LQKENI, per germline.

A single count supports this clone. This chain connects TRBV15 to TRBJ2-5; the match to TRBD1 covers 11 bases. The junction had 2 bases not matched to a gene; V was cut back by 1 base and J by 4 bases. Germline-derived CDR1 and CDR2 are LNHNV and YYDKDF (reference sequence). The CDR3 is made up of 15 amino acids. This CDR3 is CATSRAGTGGETQYF. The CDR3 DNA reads TGTGCCACCAGCAGAGCCGGGACAGGGGGAGAGACCCAGTACTTC.

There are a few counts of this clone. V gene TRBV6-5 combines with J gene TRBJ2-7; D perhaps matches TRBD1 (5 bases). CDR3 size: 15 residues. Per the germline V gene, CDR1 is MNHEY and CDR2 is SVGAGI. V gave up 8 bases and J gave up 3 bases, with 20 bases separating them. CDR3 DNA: TGTGCCAGCCAATACTCCTCAGGGATTGACTACGAGCAGTACTTC. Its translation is CASQYSSGIDYEQYF.

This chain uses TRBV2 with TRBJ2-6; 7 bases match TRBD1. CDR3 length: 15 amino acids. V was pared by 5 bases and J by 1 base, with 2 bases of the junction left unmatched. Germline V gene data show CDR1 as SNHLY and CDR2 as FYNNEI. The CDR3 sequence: CASSRQGSGANVLTF. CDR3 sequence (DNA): TGTGCCAGCAGTCGACAGGGTTCTGGGGCCAACGTCCTGACTTTC. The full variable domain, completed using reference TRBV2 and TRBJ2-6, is EPEVTQTPSHQVTQMGQEVILRCVPISNHLYFYWYRQILGQKVEFLVSFYNNEISEKSEIFDDQFSVERPDGSNFTLKIRSTKLEDSAMYFCASSRQGSGANVLTFGAGSRLTVL.

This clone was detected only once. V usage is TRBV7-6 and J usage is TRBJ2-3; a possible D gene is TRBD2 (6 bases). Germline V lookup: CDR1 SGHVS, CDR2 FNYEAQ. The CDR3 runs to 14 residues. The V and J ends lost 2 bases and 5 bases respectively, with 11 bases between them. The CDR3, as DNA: TGTGCCAGCAGCTTATACGGGACTGGAGATACGCAGTATTTT. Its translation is CASSLYGTGDTQYF.

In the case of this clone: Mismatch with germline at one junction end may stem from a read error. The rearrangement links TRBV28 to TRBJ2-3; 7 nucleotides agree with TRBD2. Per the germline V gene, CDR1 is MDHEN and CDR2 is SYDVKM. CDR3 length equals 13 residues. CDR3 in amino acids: CTSAAGGTDTQYF. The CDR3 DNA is TGCACGTCGGCGGCGGGGGGCACAGATACGCAGTATTTT. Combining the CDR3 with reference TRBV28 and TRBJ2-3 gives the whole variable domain DVKVTQSSRYLVKRTGEKVFLECVQDMDHENMFWYRQDPGLGLRLIYFSYDVKMKEKGDIPEGYSVSREKKERFSLILESASTNQTSMYLCTSAAGGTDTQYFGPGTRLTVL.

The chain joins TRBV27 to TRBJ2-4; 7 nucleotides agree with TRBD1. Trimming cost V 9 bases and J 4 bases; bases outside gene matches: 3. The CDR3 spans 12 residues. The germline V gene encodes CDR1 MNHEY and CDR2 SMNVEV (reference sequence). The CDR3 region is CASSGQKNIQYF. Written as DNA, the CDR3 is TGTGCCAGTTCGGGACAGAAAAACATTCAGTACTTC.

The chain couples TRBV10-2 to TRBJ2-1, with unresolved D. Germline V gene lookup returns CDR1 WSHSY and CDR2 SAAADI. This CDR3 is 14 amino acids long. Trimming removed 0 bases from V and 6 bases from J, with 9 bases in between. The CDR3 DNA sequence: TGCGCCAGCAGTGAGTCGAACCCGGTCAATGAGCAGTTCTTC. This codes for CASSESNPVNEQFF.

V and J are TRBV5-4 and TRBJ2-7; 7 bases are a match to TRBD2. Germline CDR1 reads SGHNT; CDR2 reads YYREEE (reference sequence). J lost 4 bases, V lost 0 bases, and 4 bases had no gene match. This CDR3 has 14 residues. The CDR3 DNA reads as TGTGCCAGCAGCTTGGCGGGAGGCTCTTACGAGCAGTACTTC. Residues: CASSLAGGSYEQYF.

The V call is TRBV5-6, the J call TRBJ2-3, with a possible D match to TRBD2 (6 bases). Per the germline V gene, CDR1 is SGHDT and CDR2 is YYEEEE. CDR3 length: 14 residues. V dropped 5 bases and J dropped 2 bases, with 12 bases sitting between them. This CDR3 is CASSTAGLTDTQYF. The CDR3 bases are TGTGCCAGCAGTACGGCGGGGCTCACAGATACGCAGTATTTT.

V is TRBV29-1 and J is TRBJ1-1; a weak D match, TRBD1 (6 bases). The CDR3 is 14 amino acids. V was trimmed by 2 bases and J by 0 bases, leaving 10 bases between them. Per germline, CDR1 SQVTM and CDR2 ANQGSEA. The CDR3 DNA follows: TGCAGCGTTGAAAGAACAGGGCTGAACACTGAAGCTTTCTTT. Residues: CSVERTGLNTEAFF.

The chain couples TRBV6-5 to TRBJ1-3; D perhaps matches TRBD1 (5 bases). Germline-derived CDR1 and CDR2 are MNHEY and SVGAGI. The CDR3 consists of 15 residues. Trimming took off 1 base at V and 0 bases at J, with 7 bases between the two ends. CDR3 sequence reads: CASSYWGVSGNTIYF. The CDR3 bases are TGTGCCAGCAGTTACTGGGGGGTCTCTGGAAACACCATATATTTT.

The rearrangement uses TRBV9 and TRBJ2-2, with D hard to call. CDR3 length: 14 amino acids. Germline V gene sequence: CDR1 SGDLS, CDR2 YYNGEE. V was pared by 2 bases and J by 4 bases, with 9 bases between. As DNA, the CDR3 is TGTGCCAGCAGCGTCACGTCAGGCACCGGGGAGCTGTTTTTT. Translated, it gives CASSVTSGTGELFF.

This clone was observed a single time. In nucleotides, the CDR3 is TGCGCCAGCATCACCCGTCGGGTCAACTCCTACGAGCAGTACTTC. Translated: CASITRRVNSYEQYF. The chain recombines TRBV10-1 with TRBJ2-7; D remains ambiguous. This CDR3 is built from 15 residues. Germline V CDR1 and CDR2: WNHNN, SYGVQD (reference sequence). V shed 7 bases and J shed 0 bases, with 16 bases lying between them.

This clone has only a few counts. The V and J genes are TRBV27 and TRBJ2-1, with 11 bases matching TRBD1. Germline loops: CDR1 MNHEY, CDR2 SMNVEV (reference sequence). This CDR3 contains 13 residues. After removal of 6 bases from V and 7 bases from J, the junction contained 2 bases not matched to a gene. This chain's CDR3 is CASRWDRGNEQFF. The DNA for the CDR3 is TGTGCCAGCAGGTGGGACAGGGGGAATGAGCAGTTCTTC.

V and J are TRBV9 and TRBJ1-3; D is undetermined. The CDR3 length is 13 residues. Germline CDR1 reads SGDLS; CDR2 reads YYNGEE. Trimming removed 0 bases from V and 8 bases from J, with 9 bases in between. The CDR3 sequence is CASSVDRVDTIYF. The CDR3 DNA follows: TGTGCCAGCAGCGTAGATCGGGTGGACACCATATATTTT.